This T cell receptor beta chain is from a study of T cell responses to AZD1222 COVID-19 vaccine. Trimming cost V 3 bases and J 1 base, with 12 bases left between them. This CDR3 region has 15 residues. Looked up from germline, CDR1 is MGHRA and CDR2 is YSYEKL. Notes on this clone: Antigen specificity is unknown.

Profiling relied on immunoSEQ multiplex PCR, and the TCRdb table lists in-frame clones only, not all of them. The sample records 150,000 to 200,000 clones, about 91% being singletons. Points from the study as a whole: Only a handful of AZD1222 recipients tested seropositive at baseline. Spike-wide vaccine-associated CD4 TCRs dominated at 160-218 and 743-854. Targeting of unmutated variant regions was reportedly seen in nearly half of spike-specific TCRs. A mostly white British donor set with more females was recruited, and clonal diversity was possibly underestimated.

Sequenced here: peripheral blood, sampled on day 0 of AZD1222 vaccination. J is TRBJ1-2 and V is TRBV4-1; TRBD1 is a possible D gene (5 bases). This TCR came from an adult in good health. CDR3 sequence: CASSQSLTVNYGYTF. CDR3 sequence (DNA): TGCGCCAGCAGCCAGTCCTTGACAGTTAACTATGGCTACACCTTC.